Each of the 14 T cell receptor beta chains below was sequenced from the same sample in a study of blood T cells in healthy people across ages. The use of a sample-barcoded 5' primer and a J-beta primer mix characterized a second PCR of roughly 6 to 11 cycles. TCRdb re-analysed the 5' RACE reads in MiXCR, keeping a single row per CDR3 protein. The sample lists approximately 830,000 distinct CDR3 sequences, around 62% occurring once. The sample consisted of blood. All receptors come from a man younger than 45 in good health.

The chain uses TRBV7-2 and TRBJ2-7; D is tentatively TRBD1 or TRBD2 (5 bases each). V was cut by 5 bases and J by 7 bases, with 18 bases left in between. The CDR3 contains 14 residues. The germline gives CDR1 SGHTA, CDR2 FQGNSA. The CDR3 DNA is TGTGCCAGCAGCGAAGAGAAGGGACGTAGGGAGCAGTACTTC. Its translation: CASSEEKGRREQYF.

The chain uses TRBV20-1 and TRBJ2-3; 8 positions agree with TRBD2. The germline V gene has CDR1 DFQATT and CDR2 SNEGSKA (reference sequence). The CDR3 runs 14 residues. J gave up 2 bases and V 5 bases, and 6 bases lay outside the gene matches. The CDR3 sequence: CSAYGGGYTDTQYF. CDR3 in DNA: TGCAGTGCTTACGGCGGGGGGTACACAGATACGCAGTATTTT.

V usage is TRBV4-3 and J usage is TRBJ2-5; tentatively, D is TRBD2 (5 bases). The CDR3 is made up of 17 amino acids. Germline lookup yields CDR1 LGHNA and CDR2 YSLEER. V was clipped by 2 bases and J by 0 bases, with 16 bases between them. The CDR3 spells CASSQRWGAGDQETQYF. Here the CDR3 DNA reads TGCGCCAGCAGCCAACGATGGGGAGCTGGGGACCAAGAGACCCAGTACTTC.

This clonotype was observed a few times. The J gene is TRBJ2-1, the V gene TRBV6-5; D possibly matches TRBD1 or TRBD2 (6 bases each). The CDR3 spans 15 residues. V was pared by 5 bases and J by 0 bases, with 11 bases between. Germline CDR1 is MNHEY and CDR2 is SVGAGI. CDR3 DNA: TGTGCCAGCAGTCCCGGGGGCAGCTCCTACAATGAGCAGTTCTTC. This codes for CASSPGGSSYNEQFF.

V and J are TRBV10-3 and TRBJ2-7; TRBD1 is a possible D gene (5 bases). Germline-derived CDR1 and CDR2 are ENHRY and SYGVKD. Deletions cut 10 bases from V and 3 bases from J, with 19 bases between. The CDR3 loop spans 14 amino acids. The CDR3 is CASLDGAADYEQYF. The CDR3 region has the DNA TGTGCCAGCCTAGATGGGGCAGCAGACTACGAGCAGTACTTC.

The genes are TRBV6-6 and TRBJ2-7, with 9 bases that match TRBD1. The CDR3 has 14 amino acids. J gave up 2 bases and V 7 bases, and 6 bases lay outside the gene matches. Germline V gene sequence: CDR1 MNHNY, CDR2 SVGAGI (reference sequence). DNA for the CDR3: TGTGCCAGCAATCTAGGGACAGGGACCTACGAGCAGTACTTC. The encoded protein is CASNLGTGTYEQYF.

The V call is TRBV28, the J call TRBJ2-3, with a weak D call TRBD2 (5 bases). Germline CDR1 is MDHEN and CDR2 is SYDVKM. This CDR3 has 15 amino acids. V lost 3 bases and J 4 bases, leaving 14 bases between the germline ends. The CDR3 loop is CASSFLTITPDTQYF. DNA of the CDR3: TGTGCCAGCAGTTTTTTGACTATCACTCCAGATACGCAGTATTTT.

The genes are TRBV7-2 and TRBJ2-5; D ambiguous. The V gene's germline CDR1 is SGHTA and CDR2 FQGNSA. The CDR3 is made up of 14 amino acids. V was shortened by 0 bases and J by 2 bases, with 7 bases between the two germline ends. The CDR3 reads CASSLAPVQETQYF. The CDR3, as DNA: TGTGCCAGCAGCTTAGCCCCCGTTCAAGAGACCCAGTACTTC.

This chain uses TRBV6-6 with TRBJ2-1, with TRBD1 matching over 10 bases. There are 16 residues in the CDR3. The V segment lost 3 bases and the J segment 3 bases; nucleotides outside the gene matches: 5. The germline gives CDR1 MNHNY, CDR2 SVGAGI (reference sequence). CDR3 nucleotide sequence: TGTGCCAGCAGTTATACGGGACAGGGGAACTACAATGAGCAGTTCTTC. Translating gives CASSYTGQGNYNEQFF.

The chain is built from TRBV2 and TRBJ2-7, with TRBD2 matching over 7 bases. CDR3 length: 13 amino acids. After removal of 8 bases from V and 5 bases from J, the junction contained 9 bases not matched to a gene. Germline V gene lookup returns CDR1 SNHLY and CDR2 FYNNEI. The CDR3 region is CASPAGGRDEQYF. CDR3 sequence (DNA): TGTGCCAGCCCGGCCGGGGGGAGGGACGAGCAGTACTTC.

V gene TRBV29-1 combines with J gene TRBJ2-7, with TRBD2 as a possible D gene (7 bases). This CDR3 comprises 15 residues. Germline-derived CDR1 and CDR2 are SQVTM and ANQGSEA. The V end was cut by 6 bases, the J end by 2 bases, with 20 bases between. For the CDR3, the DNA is TGCAGCGTCCTAGGGGGGGACTCCGACCCCTACGAGCAGTACTTC. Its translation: CSVLGGDSDPYEQYF.

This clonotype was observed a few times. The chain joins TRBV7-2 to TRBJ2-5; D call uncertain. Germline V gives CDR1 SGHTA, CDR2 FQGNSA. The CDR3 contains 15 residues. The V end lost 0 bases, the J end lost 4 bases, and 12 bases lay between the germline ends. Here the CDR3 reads CASSLASQEIETQYF. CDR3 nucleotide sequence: TGTGCCAGCAGCTTAGCCTCCCAGGAAATAGAGACCCAGTACTTC.

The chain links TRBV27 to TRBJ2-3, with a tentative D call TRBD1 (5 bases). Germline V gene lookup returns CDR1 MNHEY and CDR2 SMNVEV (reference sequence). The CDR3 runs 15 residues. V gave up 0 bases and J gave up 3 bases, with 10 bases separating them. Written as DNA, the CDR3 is TGTGCCAGCAGTTTATCGTTAGGGGTGACAGATACGCAGTATTTT. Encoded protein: CASSLSLGVTDTQYF.

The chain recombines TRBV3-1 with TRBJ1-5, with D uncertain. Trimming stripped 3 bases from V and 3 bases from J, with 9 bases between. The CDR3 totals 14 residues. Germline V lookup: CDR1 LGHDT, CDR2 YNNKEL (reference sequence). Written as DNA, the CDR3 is TGTGCCAGCAGCCATGGCGGATACAATCAGCCCCAGCATTTT. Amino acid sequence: CASSHGGYNQPQHF.